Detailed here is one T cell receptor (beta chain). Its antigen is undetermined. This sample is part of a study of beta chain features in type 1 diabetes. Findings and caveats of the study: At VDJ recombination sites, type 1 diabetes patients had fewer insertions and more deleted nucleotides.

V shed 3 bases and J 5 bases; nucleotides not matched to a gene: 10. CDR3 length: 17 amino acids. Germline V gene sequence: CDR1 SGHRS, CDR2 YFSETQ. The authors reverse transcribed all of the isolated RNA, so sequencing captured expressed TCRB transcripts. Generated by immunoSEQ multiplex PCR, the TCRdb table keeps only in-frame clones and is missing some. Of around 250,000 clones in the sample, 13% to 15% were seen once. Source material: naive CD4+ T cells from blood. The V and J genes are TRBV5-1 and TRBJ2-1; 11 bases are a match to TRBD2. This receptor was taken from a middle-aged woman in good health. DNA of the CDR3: TGCGCCAGCAGCTCCCCGGGACTAGCGGACTCACACAATGAGCAGTTCTTC. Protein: CASSSPGLADSHNEQFF.